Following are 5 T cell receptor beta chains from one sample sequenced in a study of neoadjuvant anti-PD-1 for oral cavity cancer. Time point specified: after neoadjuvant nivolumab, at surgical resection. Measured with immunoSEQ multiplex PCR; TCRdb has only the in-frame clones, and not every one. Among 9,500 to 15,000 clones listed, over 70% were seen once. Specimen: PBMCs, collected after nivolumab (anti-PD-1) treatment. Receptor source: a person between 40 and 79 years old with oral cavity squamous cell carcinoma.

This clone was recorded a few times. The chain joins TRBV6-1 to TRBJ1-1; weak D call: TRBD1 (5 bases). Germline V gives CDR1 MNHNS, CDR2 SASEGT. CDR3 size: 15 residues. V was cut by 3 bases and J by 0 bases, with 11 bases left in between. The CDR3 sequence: CASSDRGEVNTEAFF. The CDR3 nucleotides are TGTGCCAGCAGTGACCGGGGGGAGGTGAACACTGAAGCTTTCTTT.

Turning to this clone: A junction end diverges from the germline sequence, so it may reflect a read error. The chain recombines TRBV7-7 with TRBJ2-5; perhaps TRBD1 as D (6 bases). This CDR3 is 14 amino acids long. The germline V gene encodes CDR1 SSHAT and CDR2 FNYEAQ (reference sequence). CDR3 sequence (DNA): TGTGCTAGCAGCCCCGGGACAAATCGAGGGACCCAGTACTTC. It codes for CASSPGTNRGTQYF.

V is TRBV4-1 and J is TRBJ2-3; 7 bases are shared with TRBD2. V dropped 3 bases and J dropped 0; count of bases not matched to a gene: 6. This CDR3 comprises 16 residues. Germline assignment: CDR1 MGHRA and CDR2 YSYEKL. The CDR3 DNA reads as TGCGCCAGCAGCCAGTTACTAGCGACAAGCACAGATACGCAGTATTTT. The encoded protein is CASSQLLATSTDTQYF.

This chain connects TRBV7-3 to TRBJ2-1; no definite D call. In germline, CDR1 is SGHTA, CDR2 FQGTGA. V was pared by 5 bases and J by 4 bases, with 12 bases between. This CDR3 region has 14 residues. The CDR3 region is CASSNPGRYNEQFF. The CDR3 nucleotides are TGTGCCAGCAGCAATCCTGGGCGGTACAATGAGCAGTTCTTC.

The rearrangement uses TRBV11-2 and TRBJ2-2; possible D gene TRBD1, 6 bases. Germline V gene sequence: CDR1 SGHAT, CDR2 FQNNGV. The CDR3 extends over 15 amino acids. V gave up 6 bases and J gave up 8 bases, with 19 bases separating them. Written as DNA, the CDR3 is TGTGCCAGCAGTTTTAGAACAGGGCTATCAGGGGAGCTGTTTTTT. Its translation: CASSFRTGLSGELFF.